Here is one T cell receptor (beta chain) with its context. The CDR3 totals 15 residues. J was trimmed by 2 bases and V by 2 bases; bases with no gene match: 5. The germline gives CDR1 SGDLS, CDR2 YYNGEE. Sequencing was performed with immunoSEQ multiplex PCR; in TCRdb, only in-frame clones are kept and a portion is missing. Among around 140,000 clones, around four fifths were seen once, and the ten largest hold roughly 3.4%. The data are from a study of blood T cell repertoires in COVID-19. The age range of participants was 18 to 89 years, with residence in under 25 US areas. This TCR was sampled from a woman between 45 and 65 years old with acute COVID-19. Sequenced sample: PBMCs or T cells enriched from blood (not recorded which). The chain carries TRBV9 and TRBJ2-3, with 7 positions matching TRBD2. CDR3 bases: TGTGCCAGCAGCGTTGCGGGACTACTCACAGATACGCAGTATTTT. Encoded protein: CASSVAGLLTDTQYF.